What follows is one TCR beta chain and its context. This receptor's antigen is unknown. Base-call qualities are not available, and no considerably larger clone is one nucleotide away. The sample has other DNA sequences that encode this CDR3 too. From a lookup of the germline V gene, CDR1 and CDR2 are MGHRA and YSYEKL. Including the terminal cysteine and phenylalanine, the CDR3 comprises 14 residues. Only CDR3 DNA remains: 42 bases, in frame from the first base. The junction carries 16 bases between V and J, which are trimmed by 6 bases and 6 bases respectively. The record originates from a study of Tregs in tolerant kidney transplant recipients (dated by TCRdb to about 2019). Regarding the study in general: The study applied TCRbeta sequencing to find donor-specific regulatory T cells before combined kidney and bone marrow transplantation and then followed those same cells after transplant. TCRbeta repertoire sequencing was used in a few healthy controls to compare several ways of expanding Tregs specific for an allogeneic donor. What the work shows at the level of the full study, not this receptor alone: Because the study included only a small number of patients, the results must be confirmed in larger populations and under other immunosuppression protocols. Biological reproducibility was not directly addressed, though technical replication error appeared minimal. Expanding Tregs with activated donor B cells appeared to identify the most biologically relevant and donor-specific TCRbeta repertoire.

Unstimulated Tregs (CD4+CD25+CD127-), CD4+ non-Tregs (CD4+CD25-), CD4 and CD8 cells were FACS-sorted from thawed PBMCs. Blood from healthy controls was obtained either from healthy volunteers or as purchased buffy coats. Healthy control blood was separated into PBMCs by Ficoll density gradient and cryopreserved, and patient PBMCs were collected both before and after transplant. For TCRbeta CDR3 sequencing, genomic DNA from the sorted cells was extracted using the QIAGEN DNeasy Blood and Tissue Kit. High-throughput TCRbeta CDR3 sequencing, which included PCR amplification with bias correction and internal controls, was done commercially through immunoSEQ. The study's processing was this. A unique productive TCRbeta sequence was defined by the CDR3 nucleotide sequence when primers matched, and otherwise by the CDR3 amino acid sequence together with the Vbeta and Jbeta genes. As a correction for sorting error, sequences shared between sorted populations at a frequency ratio of 2:1 or less were discarded, and the remaining shared sequences were assigned to the higher population. Sequences were defined as donor-reactive when expanded at least 5-fold in CFSE-low cells versus unstimulated cells and present at a frequency of at least 0.01% in CFSE-low cells. Repertoire divergence was quantified by Jensen-Shannon divergence calculated from the top 100 TCRbeta sequences ranked by frequency. For samples with multiple sequencing runs, sorting error was corrected separately for each run before the runs were pooled. TCRdb retrieved this table from immuneACCESS and kept in-frame rearrangements only. Not all clones are present; in checked studies, unresolved V genes account for under half, and no reason is known for the remainder. V and J calls and clone size are given by that table; D and trimming were obtained from the DNA. This sample holds roughly 250,000 clones; roughly four fifths were observed only once. The biggest ten clones account for around 0.6% of the sample.

The V and J genes are TRBV4-1 and TRBJ2-3, with no confidently assigned D gene. This clonotype was obtained from a human donor in good health. Source material: CD4+ T cells from blood. The bases are TGCGCCAGCAGTCGGCTGGGAATGGGGGATACGCAGTATTTT. It codes for CASSRLGMGDTQYF.